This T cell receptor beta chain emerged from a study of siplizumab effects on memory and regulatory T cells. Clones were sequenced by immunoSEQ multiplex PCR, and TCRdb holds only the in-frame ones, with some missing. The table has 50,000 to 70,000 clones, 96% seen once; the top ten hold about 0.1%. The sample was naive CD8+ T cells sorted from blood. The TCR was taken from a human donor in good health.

The CDR3 reads CSVEKGQGRGNTIYF. The CDR3, as DNA: TGCAGCGTTGAGAAAGGACAGGGGCGAGGAAACACCATATATTTT. The chain combines TRBV29-1 with TRBJ1-3, with TRBD1 matching 9 bases. The CDR3 is 15 amino acids. Germline loops: CDR1 SQVTM, CDR2 ANQGSEA. Germline trimming cut 3 bases from V and 4 bases from J; bases unmatched to any gene: 7.